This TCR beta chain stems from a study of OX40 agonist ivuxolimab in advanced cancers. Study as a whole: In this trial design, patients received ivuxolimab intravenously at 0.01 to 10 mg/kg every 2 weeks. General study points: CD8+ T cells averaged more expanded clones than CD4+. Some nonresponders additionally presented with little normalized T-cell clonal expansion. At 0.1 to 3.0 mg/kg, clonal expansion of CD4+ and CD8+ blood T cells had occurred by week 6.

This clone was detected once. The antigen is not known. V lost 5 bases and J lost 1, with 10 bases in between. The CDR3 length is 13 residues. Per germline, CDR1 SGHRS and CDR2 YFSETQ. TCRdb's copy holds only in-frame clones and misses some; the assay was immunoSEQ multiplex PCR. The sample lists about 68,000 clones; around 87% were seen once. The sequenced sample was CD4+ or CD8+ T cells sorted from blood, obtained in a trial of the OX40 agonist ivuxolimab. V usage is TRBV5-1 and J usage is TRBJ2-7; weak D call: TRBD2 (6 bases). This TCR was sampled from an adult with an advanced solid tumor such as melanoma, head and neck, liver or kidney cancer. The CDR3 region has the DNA TGCGCCAGCAGGAATAGCGGTTCCTACGAGCAGTACTTC. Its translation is CASRNSGSYEQYF. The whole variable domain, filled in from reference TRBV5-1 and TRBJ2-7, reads KAGVTQTPRYLIKTRGQQVTLSCSPISGHRSVSWYQQTPGQGLQFLFEYFSETQRNKGNFPGRFSGRQFSNSRSEMNVSTLELGDSALYLCASRNSGSYEQYFGPGTRLTVT.